This T cell receptor beta chain is drawn from a study of response to subunit inactivated influenza vaccine. Study-level points and caveats: Researchers suggested that each seasonal influenza vaccination recruits few new T cells.

TCRdb re-called the RT-PCR reads with MiXCR, one entry per CDR3 protein. Here the sample spans 630,000 or so distinct CDR3 sequences, approximately 14% being singletons. This clonotype has only a few counts. The antigen is unknown. The TCR originated in a man aged 50 to 59 who received an inactivated influenza vaccine. Sequencing was performed on PBMCs from blood, taken roughly 12 days after vaccination.

In nucleotides, the CDR3 is TGTGCCAGCTCACGGGGTAGCGAGAGCTCCTACAATGAGCAGTTCTTC. It yields the protein CASSRGSESSYNEQFF. V and J are TRBV18 and TRBJ2-1; a weak D match, TRBD2 (5 bases). V was pared by 4 bases and J by 0 bases, with 13 bases between. The CDR3 is made up of 16 amino acids. Germline V gene lookup returns CDR1 KGHSH and CDR2 LQKENI.